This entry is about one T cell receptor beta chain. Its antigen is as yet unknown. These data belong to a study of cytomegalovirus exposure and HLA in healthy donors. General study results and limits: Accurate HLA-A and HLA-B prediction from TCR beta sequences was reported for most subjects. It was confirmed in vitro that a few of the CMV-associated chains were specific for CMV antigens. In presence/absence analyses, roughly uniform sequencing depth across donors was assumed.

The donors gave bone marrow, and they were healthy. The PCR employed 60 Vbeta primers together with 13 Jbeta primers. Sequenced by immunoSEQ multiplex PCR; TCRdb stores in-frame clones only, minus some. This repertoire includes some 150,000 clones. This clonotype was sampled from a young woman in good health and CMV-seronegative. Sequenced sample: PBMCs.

The CDR3 region is CASSPPGISNQPQHF. DNA of the CDR3: TGTGCCAGCAGCCCCCCAGGGATAAGCAATCAGCCCCAGCATTTT. The V gene is TRBV28, the J gene TRBJ1-5; D may be TRBD1 (5 bases). The CDR3 is 15 amino acids. V was cut by 6 bases and J by 1 base, with 13 bases left in between. Germline-derived CDR1 and CDR2 are MDHEN and SYDVKM. Full variable domain (outside the CDR3, taken from reference TRBV28 and TRBJ1-5): DVKVTQSSRYLVKRTGEKVFLECVQDMDHENMFWYRQDPGLGLRLIYFSYDVKMKEKGDIPEGYSVSREKKERFSLILESASTNQTSMYLCASSPPGISNQPQHFGDGTRLSIL.